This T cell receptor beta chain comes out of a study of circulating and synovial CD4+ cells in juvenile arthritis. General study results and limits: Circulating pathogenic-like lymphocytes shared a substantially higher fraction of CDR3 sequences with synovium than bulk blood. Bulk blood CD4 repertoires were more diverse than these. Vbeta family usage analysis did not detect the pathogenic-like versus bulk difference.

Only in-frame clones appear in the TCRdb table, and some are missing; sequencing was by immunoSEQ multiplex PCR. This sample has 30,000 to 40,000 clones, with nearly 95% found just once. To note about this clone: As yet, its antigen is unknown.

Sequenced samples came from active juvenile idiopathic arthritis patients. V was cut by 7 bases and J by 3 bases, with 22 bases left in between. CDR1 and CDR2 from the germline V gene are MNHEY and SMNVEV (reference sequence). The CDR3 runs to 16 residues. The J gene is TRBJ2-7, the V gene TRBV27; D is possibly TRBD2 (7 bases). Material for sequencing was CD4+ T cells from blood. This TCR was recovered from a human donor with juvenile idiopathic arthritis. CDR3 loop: CASMGGQSRALYEQYF. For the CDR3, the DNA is TGTGCCAGCATGGGGGGGCAATCCAGGGCCCTCTACGAGCAGTACTTC.